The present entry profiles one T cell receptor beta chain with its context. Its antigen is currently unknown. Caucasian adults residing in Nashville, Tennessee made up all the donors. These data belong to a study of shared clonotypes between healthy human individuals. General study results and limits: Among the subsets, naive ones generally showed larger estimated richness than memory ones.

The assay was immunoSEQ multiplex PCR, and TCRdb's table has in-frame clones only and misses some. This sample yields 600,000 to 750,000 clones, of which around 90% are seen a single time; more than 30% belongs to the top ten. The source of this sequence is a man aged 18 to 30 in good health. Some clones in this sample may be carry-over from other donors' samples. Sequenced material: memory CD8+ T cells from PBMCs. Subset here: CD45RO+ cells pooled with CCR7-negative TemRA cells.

The chain's CDR3 is CASSFGQPTLYEQYF. The CDR3 nucleotides are TGTGCCAGCAGTTTCGGACAGCCTACTCTCTACGAGCAGTACTTC. The chain combines TRBV27 with TRBJ2-7; the D gene is possibly TRBD1 (6 bases). Trimming stripped 3 bases from V and 3 bases from J, with 15 bases between. Germline lookup yields CDR1 MNHEY and CDR2 SMNVEV (reference sequence). There are 15 residues in the CDR3.